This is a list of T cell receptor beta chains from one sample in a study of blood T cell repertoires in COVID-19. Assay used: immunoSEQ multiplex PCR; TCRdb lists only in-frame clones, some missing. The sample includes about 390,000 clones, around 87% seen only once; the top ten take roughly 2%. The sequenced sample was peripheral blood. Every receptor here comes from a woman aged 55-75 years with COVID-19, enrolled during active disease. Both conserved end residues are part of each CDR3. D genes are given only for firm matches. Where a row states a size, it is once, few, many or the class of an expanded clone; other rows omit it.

CASSYSDRANTEAFF	TGTGCCAGCAGCTATTCGGACAGGGCGAACACTGAAGCTTTCTTT	TRBD1	TRBJ1-1	TRBV7-9	.
CASRQALGSPLHF	TGTGCCAGCAGACAGGCCCTTGGTTCACCCCTCCACTTT	.	TRBJ1-6	TRBV25-1	.
CASRSGGAGNQPQHF	TGTGCCAGCAGGTCAGGGGGCGCGGGCAATCAGCCCCAGCATTTT	TRBD1	TRBJ1-5	TRBV7-8	.
CASSFTGYNEQFF	TGTGCCAGCAGCTTCACAGGTTACAATGAGCAGTTCTTC	.	TRBJ2-1	TRBV5-4	.
CASSGNSGGHYNEQFF	TGTGCCAGCAGCGGGAATAGCGGGGGGCACTACAATGAGCAGTTCTTC	TRBD2	TRBJ2-1	TRBV11-3	.
CASSSTGAIPGGTEAFF	TGCGCCAGCAGCTCCACAGGGGCCATCCCCGGTGGGACTGAAGCTTTCTTT	TRBD1	TRBJ1-1	TRBV5-1	.
CASSPGTGSGSPLHF	TGTGCCAGCAGTCCCGGGACAGGGAGCGGTTCACCCCTCCACTTT	TRBD1	TRBJ1-6	TRBV6-4	.
CASSEALQGSQHF	TGTGCCAGCAGTGAAGCGCTTCAGGGGTCCCAGCATTTT	.	TRBJ1-5	TRBV2	once
CASTHQGGFGYTF	TGTGCCAGCACCCATCAGGGGGGTTTCGGCTACACCTTC	TRBD1	TRBJ1-2	TRBV28	.
CASSSSRRGAQETQYF	TGTGCCAGCAGCTCATCCCGGCGGGGGGCTCAAGAGACCCAGTACTTC	TRBD2	TRBJ2-5	TRBV7-3	.
CASSAQGAGVQPQHF	TGTGCCAGCAGCGCACAGGGGGCTGGAGTGCAGCCCCAGCATTTT	TRBD1	TRBJ1-5	TRBV5-5	.
CASSQVSRVGGDTQYF	TGTGCCAGCAGCCAAGTATCAAGGGTGGGGGGGGATACGCAGTATTTT	TRBD2	TRBJ2-3	TRBV3-1/TRBV3-2	once
CASTDAGQGTYYGYTF	TGTGCCAGTACCGACGCGGGACAGGGGACCTACTATGGCTACACCTTC	TRBD1	TRBJ1-2	TRBV19	.
CASGYRESHEQYF	TGTGCCAGCGGATACAGGGAAAGTCACGAGCAGTACTTC	.	TRBJ2-7	TRBV3-1/TRBV3-2	.
CAAGRGQETQYF	TGTGCCGCGGGACGGGGGCAAGAGACCCAGTACTTC	.	TRBJ2-5	TRBV3-1/TRBV3-2	once
CASSHPKSGGAETQYF	TGCGCCAGCAGCCACCCTAAAAGCGGGGGGGCTGAGACCCAGTACTTC	TRBD2	TRBJ2-5	TRBV5-1	.
CASSFDRYEQYF	TGTGCCAGCAGCTTCGATCGGTACGAGCAGTACTTC	.	TRBJ2-7	TRBV7-9	once